This record looks at one T cell receptor beta chain sequence and its context. It lacks a known antigen. No base-level quality is on record; no much larger clone is a single base apart. The data belong to a study of siplizumab effects on memory and regulatory T cells (dated by TCRdb to between 2018 and 2021). Background for the entire study: The study looked at the effect of siplizumab, an anti-CD2 antibody, on alloreactive T-cell subsets in allogeneic mixed lymphocyte reactions made from human PBMCs. Here is what the overall study found, with its caveats: No functional confirmation was obtained for the suppressive function of proliferating Tregs from siplizumab cultures. Because sequences below about 10^-5 frequency were poorly captured, only a minor fraction of alloreactive clones could be mapped to unstimulated subsets. Roughly 80-95% of proliferating CD4+ or CD8+ clones could not be assigned a naive or memory phenotype. Siplizumab significantly lowered the cumulative frequency of alloreactive sequences that could be traced to unstimulated CD4+ memory T cells. Unstimulated naive T cells appeared to be more diverse than memory T cells, and naive cells seemed to make a substantial contribution to the alloresponse. Among mappable alloreactive CD4+ clones, an average Treg-derived fraction of 68.8% was observed with siplizumab, compared with more than 25% in control reactions.

TCRbeta CDR3 sequencing was performed on sorted unstimulated T cells and on proliferating T cells recovered from mixed lymphocyte reactions. Fresh whole blood from about 10 HLA-typed healthy donors served as the source for isolating PBMCs. To map where alloreactive clones came from, unstimulated CD4+ regulatory T cells were FACS-sorted. The junction shows trimming of 11 bases on V and 4 bases on J, plus 9 bases between the germline ends. As encoded in the germline V gene (reference sequence), CDR1 is SEHNR while CDR2 is FQNEAQ. The CDR3 covers 11 residues, taking in both the cysteine and the phenylalanine. Kept here is only the CDR3 DNA, which spans 33 bases and is read in frame from base 1. Libraries came from the immunoSEQ multiplex PCR assay. The deep sequencing platform assayed approximately 100,000 TCR templates per sample. Genomic DNA extracted from sorted T cells was used for TCRbeta CDR3 sequencing. The original pipeline was this. The R programming language was used for clonal analysis of TCRbeta CDR3 data. Alloreactive CD4+ and CD8+ clones were identified by comparing unstimulated samples to CFSE-low samples taken after the reaction. Alloreactive CD4+ clones were assigned to regulatory or non-regulatory origin by matching sequences to sorted unstimulated Treg and non-Treg repertoires. The table was pulled from immuneACCESS by TCRdb, which kept in-frame rearrangements only. Such tables lose some clones; where checked, under half of the loss comes from unresolved V genes, and the rest has no known cause. V, J and clone size derive from that table, while D and trimming were established from the DNA sequence. This sample gives some 65,000 clones in total; about 90% of them show up just once. 1.5% to 2% of the sample is held by the ten biggest clonotypes.

The receptor was derived from a human donor in good health. The chain is assembled from TRBV7-9 and TRBJ2-1; matching of 5 bases hints at TRBD1 as the D gene. Sequences were obtained from Tregs sorted from blood. The CDR3 in this case is CAVRVYNEQFF. Read as DNA, the sequence is TGTGCCGTCAGGGTGTACAATGAGCAGTTCTTC.